This T cell receptor (beta chain) was identified in a study of blood T cell repertoires in COVID-19. In the study overall: There were acute and convalescent COVID-19 samples, and they came from the United States, Italy and Spain. Sample material is recorded as cDNA or gDNA derived from T cells, B-cell-depleted T cells, or PBMCs.

Germline V gives CDR1 MGHDK, CDR2 SYGVNS. This CDR3 is built from 14 residues. J was trimmed by 1 base and V by 4 bases; bases with no gene match: 2. Original handling: By means of reference gene primer amplification, nucleated cell counts were estimated. The assay was immunoSEQ multiplex PCR, and TCRdb's table has in-frame clones only and misses some. V and J calls and clone size are as listed in that table; D and trimming were resolved from the DNA. The table includes some 50,000 clones, 90% detected once. This sequence originates from a man aged 35 to 55 with acute or convalescent COVID-19. The chain has TRBV25-1 and TRBJ2-7, with TRBD2 matching over 9 bases. The sample taken for sequencing was peripheral blood. For the CDR3, the DNA is TGTGCCAGCAGTGTTAGCGGGAGTTCCTACGAGCAGTACTTC. Amino acids: CASSVSGSSYEQYF.